This T cell receptor beta chain emerged from a study of metastatic and nonmetastatic thyroid tumors. Germline assignment: CDR1 MNHEY and CDR2 SVGAGI. Trimming pared 0 bases from V and 8 bases from J, leaving 17 bases between. The CDR3 spans 16 residues. This clone ranks as medium-sized. No treatment of any kind had been given to any patient before thyroid surgery. TCRdb reanalyzed the PCR reads via MiXCR. The sample lists 13,000 to 15,000 clones, approximately 12% occurring once. Specimen: blood. J is TRBJ1-3 and V is TRBV6-5, with D maybe TRBD1 (6 bases). This TCR was sampled from a female donor with papillary thyroid cancer or a benign thyroid nodule (not recorded which). Some clones in this sample may be carry-over from other donors' samples. The DNA of the CDR3 is TGTGCCAGCAGTTACTCGCCGACAGGCCCTCGAGACACCATATATTTT. Its protein product is CASSYSPTGPRDTIYF.